A single sample is the source of the 29 T cell receptor beta chains below, sequenced in a study of regulatory T cells in long-lasting Graves disease. iRepertoire HTBI primers and Arm-PCR of CDR3 regions built TCR beta libraries. TCRdb used MiXCR to reprocess the multiplex PCR reads, holding one entry per CDR3 protein. This table holds 400,000 to 500,000 distinct CDR3 sequences, around 20% found once. The sample's time point: persistent/refractory GD, antithyroid drugs over 5 years with positive TRAb. Isolated PBMC RNA provided the starting material for the TCR library. Specimen: peripheral blood mononuclear cells (PBMCs), collected when the disease was refractory, from a patient treated with antithyroid drugs. Receptor source: a female donor with Graves disease.

This clonotype came up many times. The chain uses TRBV12-3 or TRBV12-4 and TRBJ2-5; D unclear. Trimming stripped 1 base from V and 5 bases from J, with 11 bases between. This CDR3 is built from 14 residues. The CDR3, as DNA: TGTGCCAGCAGTTTAGAAGGGCTTGAGGAGACCCAGTACTTC. It translates to CASSLEGLEETQYF.

On this clonotype itself: Being one base from a much bigger clone, this may be a read error. This chain joins TRBV28 and TRBJ1-1, with unresolved D. Germline V CDR1 and CDR2: MDHEN, SYDVKM. V lost 8 bases to trimming and J lost 10 bases, with 11 bases between them. CDR3 size: 10 residues. The CDR3 region is CASGSGRAFF. The CDR3 coding sequence is TGTGCCAGCGGGTCAGGACGAGCTTTCTTT.

The chain has TRBV18 and TRBJ2-7, with TRBD1 matching over 8 bases. The CDR3 consists of 13 residues. J was trimmed by 6 bases and V by 3 bases; bases with no gene match: 4. Germline V gives CDR1 KGHSH, CDR2 LQKENI. CDR3 in DNA: TGTGCCAGCTCACCGGACAGGGTTATCGAGCAGTACTTC. Translated: CASSPDRVIEQYF.

V and J are TRBV24-1 and TRBJ2-1, with 12 bases matching TRBD2. Germline CDR1 and CDR2: KGHDR and SFDVKD. The CDR3 extends over 16 amino acids. Trimming at V came to 2 bases and at J to 8 bases, leaving 6 bases not matched to a gene. This CDR3 is CATSDSSGRAMDEQFF. Written as DNA, the CDR3 is TGTGCCACCAGTGATTCTAGCGGGAGGGCCATGGATGAGCAGTTCTTC.

The chain is built from TRBV20-1 and TRBJ2-6; TRBD1 matches 7 bases. Germline trimming cut 3 bases from V and 4 bases from J; bases unmatched to any gene: 6. CDR1 is DFQATT and CDR2 is SNEGSKA in the germline V gene (reference sequence). CDR3 length equals 15 residues. The CDR3 is CSARGDRGGANVLTF. CDR3 sequence (DNA): TGCAGTGCTAGGGGGGACAGAGGCGGGGCCAACGTCCTGACTTTC.

Worth noting for this clonotype: No conserved phenylalanine or tryptophan ends this CDR3, so it is likely a read error. This chain links TRBV7-2 with TRBJ2-7; 10 bases are shared with TRBD1. The CDR3 runs to 15 residues. V gave up 4 bases and J gave up 7 bases; unmatched junction bases: 10. CDR1 is SGHTA, CDR2 FQGNSA, per germline. The CDR3 DNA sequence: TGTGCCAGCAGCTGGACCGGGACAGGGGCTAGGGAGCAGTACCTC. This gives the protein CASSWTGTGAREQYL.

This clonotype was observed many times. The chain carries TRBV30 and TRBJ1-1; TRBD1 matches at 10 bases. Germline V gene sequence: CDR1 GTSNPN, CDR2 SVGIG (reference sequence). This CDR3 is built from 13 residues. The V segment lost 3 bases and the J segment 4 bases; nucleotides outside the gene matches: 2. This CDR3 is CAWRRTGGTEAFF. Here the CDR3 DNA reads TGTGCCTGGAGGCGGACAGGGGGCACTGAAGCTTTCTTT.

This clonotype was detected ten times or more. V is TRBV6-1 and J is TRBJ1-5, with D possibly TRBD1 on 5 matching bases. The germline gives CDR1 MNHNS, CDR2 SASEGT. V was trimmed by 11 bases and J by 2 bases, leaving 19 bases between them. The CDR3 has 15 residues. The CDR3 here is CAGAAGTAGNQPQHF. Here the CDR3 DNA reads TGTGCCGGGGCGGCTGGGACGGCTGGCAATCAGCCCCAGCATTTT.

This clonotype has a handful of counts. V and J are TRBV18 and TRBJ1-1; the D is unclear. The V end was cut by 0 bases, the J end by 0 bases, with 14 bases between. Germline assignment: CDR1 KGHSH and CDR2 LQKENI. The CDR3 sequence is 17 residues long. CDR3 loop: CASSPPSPTAMNTEAFF. CDR3 DNA: TGTGCCAGCTCACCACCGAGCCCCACAGCTATGAACACTGAAGCTTTCTTT.

The chain uses TRBV19 and TRBJ2-7; no reliable D call. V lost 3 bases, J lost 1 base, and 10 bases lay in between. From germline, CDR1 is LNHDA and CDR2 SQIVND (reference sequence). The CDR3 covers 14 residues. The CDR3 DNA reads TGTGCCAGTAGTATGGCAGCTAGATCCTACGAGCAGTACTTC. It specifies CASSMAARSYEQYF.

This clonotype was detected ten times or more. The chain has TRBV28 and TRBJ1-2, with 9 bases aligning to TRBD1. The CDR3 runs 18 residues. Germline lookup yields CDR1 MDHEN and CDR2 SYDVKM. V lost 5 bases to trimming and J lost 4 bases; unmatched junction nucleotides: 17. The CDR3 nucleotides are TGTGCCAGCAGTGCCCCGTTGGGACAGGGACCTAATAGCTATGGCTACACCTTC. Residues: CASSAPLGQGPNSYGYTF.

Many counts were recorded for this clonotype. V and J are TRBV29-1 and TRBJ2-5; D remains ambiguous. The CDR3 totals 11 residues. V dropped 4 bases and J dropped 4 bases, with 7 bases sitting between them. Germline-derived CDR1 and CDR2 are SQVTM and ANQGSEA. The chain's CDR3 is CSVVYGETQYF. The CDR3 nucleotides read TGCAGCGTTGTCTACGGAGAGACCCAGTACTTC.

This clonotype came up many times. V and J are TRBV2 and TRBJ1-5; 7 bases are shared with TRBD1. The CDR3 length is 14 residues. V was clipped by 1 base and J by 8 bases; unmatched bases: 5. Germline V gives CDR1 SNHLY, CDR2 FYNNEI. The CDR3 here is CASSEGQGLKPQHF. The CDR3 DNA reads as TGTGCCAGCAGTGAAGGACAGGGTTTGAAGCCCCAGCATTTT.

This clonotype was detected a few times. This chain uses TRBV5-1 with TRBJ2-5; D ambiguous. Trimming stripped 1 base from V and 0 bases from J, with 7 bases between. The CDR3 totals 14 residues. The germline V gene encodes CDR1 SGHRS and CDR2 YFSETQ. The CDR3 region is CASSLYGDQETQYF. CDR3 sequence (DNA): TGCGCCAGCAGCTTGTATGGGGACCAAGAGACCCAGTACTTC.

This clonotype was seen only a few times. The genes are TRBV5-1 and TRBJ2-1; 10 nucleotides line up with TRBD2. V was pared by 6 bases and J by 7 bases, with 13 bases of the junction left unmatched. The CDR3 is 16 residues long. Looked up from germline, CDR1 is SGHRS and CDR2 is YFSETQ. The CDR3 nucleotides are TGCGCCAGCACCCCATTAGGGGGACTAGCGATTAATGAGCAGTTCTTC. This codes for CASTPLGGLAINEQFF.

Only a few counts were recorded for this clonotype. The chain recombines TRBV28 with TRBJ2-2; no firm D call. Germline values: CDR1 MDHEN, CDR2 SYDVKM. Trimming took off 8 bases at V and 0 bases at J, with 7 bases between the two ends. The CDR3 sequence is 13 residues long. Here the CDR3 reads CASWTANTGELFF. CDR3 nucleotides: TGTGCCAGCTGGACGGCGAACACCGGGGAGCTGTTTTTT.

The table lists this clonotype with a few counts. The junction and the germline gene differ at one end; a read error may be behind it. The rearrangement joins TRBV4-1 to TRBJ1-1; the D is unclear. CDR1 MGHRA and CDR2 YSYEKL come from the germline V gene. This CDR3 comprises 16 residues. The CDR3 here is CASSRIGNQLNTEAFF. DNA for the CDR3: TGTGCCAGCAGCCGAATAGGAAACCAGTTGAACACTGAAGCTTTCTTT.

This clonotype was counted ten times or more. The J gene is TRBJ2-5, the V gene TRBV6-1, with D perhaps matching TRBD2 (8 bases). The CDR3 runs to 15 residues. Germline V gene data show CDR1 as MNHNS and CDR2 as SASEGT. V was cut by 6 bases and J by 7 bases, with 21 bases left in between. This chain's CDR3 is CASSPGRGPFGTQYF. In nucleotides, the CDR3 is TGTGCCAGCAGCCCCGGGAGGGGGCCCTTTGGGACCCAGTACTTC.

This clonotype was picked up a small number of times. The rearrangement joins TRBV28 to TRBJ2-1; D is ambiguous. The CDR3 consists of 11 residues. The V gene lost 3 bases and the J gene lost 10 bases, with 7 bases spanning the gap. The germline CDR1 and CDR2 sequences are MDHEN and SYDVKM. The CDR3 DNA reads as TGTGCCAGCAGTTTCCTACGAGAGCAGTTCTTC. Amino acid sequence: CASSFLREQFF.

The chain joins TRBV27 to TRBJ2-3, with a tentative D call TRBD2 (5 bases). This CDR3 has 16 residues. Trimming shortened V by 7 bases and J by 7 bases, and 24 bases separated the two germline ends. The germline V gene encodes CDR1 MNHEY and CDR2 SMNVEV (reference sequence). The CDR3 coding sequence is TGTGCCAGCAAAATGGAAAGGAGCAGTCGGGGAAATACGCAGTATTTT. It yields the protein CASKMERSSRGNTQYF.

In this sample, this clonotype turned up many times. J is TRBJ2-6 and V is TRBV12-3 or TRBV12-4, with D perhaps TRBD1 (6 bases). V was cut by 6 bases and J by 0 bases, with 15 bases left in between. The CDR3 runs 17 residues. The DNA for the CDR3 is TGTGCCAGCAGCTTTGGGGGCCATAGCTCTGGGGCCAACGTCCTGACTTTC. Encoded protein: CASSFGGHSSGANVLTF.

This clonotype was counted only a few times. This chain uses TRBV5-1 with TRBJ1-1; D is undetermined. This CDR3 spans 14 amino acids. The V and J ends lost 0 bases and 1 base respectively, with 7 bases between them. From germline, CDR1 is SGHRS and CDR2 YFSETQ. The CDR3 spells CASSLVGANTEAFF. CDR3 bases: TGCGCCAGCAGCTTGGTTGGAGCGAACACTGAAGCTTTCTTT.

The J gene is TRBJ1-6, the V gene TRBV5-1, with 7 bases aligning to TRBD1. The length of the CDR3 is 15 residues. The ends lost 5 bases at V and 5 bases at J; junction bases unmatched: 7. Germline V gene lookup returns CDR1 SGHRS and CDR2 YFSETQ. CDR3 sequence reads: CASREPDRNNSPLHF. The CDR3 DNA is TGCGCCAGCAGGGAACCGGACAGGAATAATTCACCCCTCCACTTT.

The chain carries TRBV12-3 or TRBV12-4 and TRBJ1-4; D might be TRBD1 (6 bases). This CDR3 region has 14 residues. With 7 bases removed from V and 4 bases from J, the gap between germline ends came to 13 bases. The CDR3 nucleotides read TGTGCCAGCAAGCCGGACAGTCTTAATGAAAAACTGTTTTTT. This translates into CASKPDSLNEKLFF.

The CDR3 DNA follows: TGTGCCATCAGTGAGTCAGGATGGTGGCAGTATTTT. Translation: CAISESGWWQYF. The chain carries TRBV10-3 and TRBJ2-3; D gene unclear. The germline CDR1 and CDR2 sequences are ENHRY and SYGVKD. Trimming took 0 bases from V and 11 from J, leaving 9 bases between them. The CDR3 covers 12 residues.

In the case of this clonotype: The junction shows a germline mismatch at one end, possibly a read error. The chain employs TRBV7-6 and TRBJ1-1; possible D gene TRBD1, 6 bases. The germline gives CDR1 SGHVS, CDR2 FNYEAQ. The CDR3 totals 13 residues. The CDR3 loop reads CAGSLEGGTEAFF. The CDR3 DNA reads TGTGCCGGCAGCTTAGAAGGGGGCACTGAAGCTTTCTTT.

This clonotype was seen ten or more times. CDR3 nucleotide sequence: TGTGCCAGCAGTGGTCCGGACCAGGTCGTCGCTGAAGCTTTCTTT. Residues: CASSGPDQVVAEAFF. This sequence joins TRBV2 and TRBJ1-1; D gene ambiguous. The V gene's germline CDR1 is SNHLY and CDR2 FYNNEI. There are 15 residues in the CDR3. V was clipped by 4 bases and J by 6 bases, with 18 bases between them.

This clonotype was recorded many times. The chain recombines TRBV11-3 with TRBJ1-2; D remains unclear. The V end was cut by 1 base, the J end by 7 bases, with 7 bases between. Germline CDR1 reads SGHNT; CDR2 reads YENEEA. The CDR3 is 12 amino acids. CDR3 nucleotides: TGTGCCAGCAGCTTAGTAGGGTCTGGCTACACCTTC. Amino acids: CASSLVGSGYTF.

A remark on this clonotype: Given a much more abundant clone one base away, this may be a read error. The rearrangement uses TRBV27 and TRBJ2-7, with D possibly being TRBD2 (6 bases). CDR3 length equals 15 residues. The germline V gene has CDR1 MNHEY and CDR2 SMNVEV (reference sequence). V was trimmed by 5 bases and J by 6 bases, leaving 20 bases between them. CDR3 region: CASSTLTGRGLEQYF. The CDR3 region has the DNA TGTGCCAGCAGTACCTTAACGGGAAGGGGACTCGAGCAGTACTTC.